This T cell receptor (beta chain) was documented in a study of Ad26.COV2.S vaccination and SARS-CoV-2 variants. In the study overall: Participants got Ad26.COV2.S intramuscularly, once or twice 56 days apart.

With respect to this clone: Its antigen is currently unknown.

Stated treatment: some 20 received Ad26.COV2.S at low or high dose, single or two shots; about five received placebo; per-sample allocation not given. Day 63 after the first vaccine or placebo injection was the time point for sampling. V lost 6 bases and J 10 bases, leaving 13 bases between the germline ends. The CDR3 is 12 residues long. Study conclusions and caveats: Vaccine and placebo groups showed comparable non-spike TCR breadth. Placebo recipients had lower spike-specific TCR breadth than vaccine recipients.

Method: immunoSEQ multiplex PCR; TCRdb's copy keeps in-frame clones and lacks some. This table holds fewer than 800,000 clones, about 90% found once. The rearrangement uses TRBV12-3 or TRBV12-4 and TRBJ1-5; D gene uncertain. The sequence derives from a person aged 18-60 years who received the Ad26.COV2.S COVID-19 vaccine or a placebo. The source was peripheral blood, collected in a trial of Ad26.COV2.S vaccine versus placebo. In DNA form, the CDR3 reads TGTGCCAGCAGCCCCTATATTGGCCCCCAGCATTTT. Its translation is CASSPYIGPQHF.